The T cell receptor (beta chain) described here comes from a study of shared T cell receptors in the human thymus (dated by TCRdb to about 2021). Notes on the research overall: The study examined how self-reactive, shared T-cell receptor alpha chains are generated in the human thymus.

Library method: the immunoSEQ multiplex PCR assay. TCRdb mirrors the immuneACCESS table, restricted to in-frame sequences. Some clones are absent from its copies; in checked studies, under half trace to an unresolved V gene, and the reason for the others is unknown. The sample profile shows 630,000 or so clones; around 87% of them were found once. The ten largest clonotypes hold roughly 0.0086% of the sample. In regard to this clone: Its antigen specificity is not known. The input lacks base qualities; no much larger clone sits a single base away.

Another study also made use of these data, one on human thymus T cells. From the second report: The donors were immunologically healthy infants in Finland who had open corrective cardiac surgery for congenital heart defects. The thymus tissue came from surgical resects taken out during corrective cardiac surgery. Biased V and J gene segment usage appeared to be present in both thymic and peripheral blood repertoires. The related research found that thymic TCR repertoires overlapped highly between unrelated individuals. The study used roughly 8 infant thymus samples plus four related peripheral blood samples to characterize TCR alpha and beta repertoires. Donor ages ranging from roughly 6 to 244 days were recorded, and a handful of male and two female infants were included in the cohort. Thymocytes were freed from the tissue by mechanical means and kept at -70 degrees C as pellets of roughly 9.5-31 million cells. A QIAsymphony instrument was used to extract genomic DNA from the frozen cell pellets. Using the immunoSEQ multiplex PCR assay, the TCRB and TCRAD loci were amplified from a standardized quantity of quality-controlled genomic DNA. The amplicons spanned the V(D)J region and were long enough to cover the CDR3 and allow V and J genes to be identified. The amplicons were sequenced on an Illumina platform via the commercial immunoSEQ service. Primer bias and sequencing errors were corrected using previously described methods, and TCRAD and TCRB definitions followed the IMGT database. immunoSEQ Analyzer 3.0 and VDJTools were used for repertoire analysis, which covered basic statistics, V/J segment usage, diversity estimates, rarefaction and pairwise overlap. Chao1, ChaoE, Efron-Thisted, Shannon and inverse Simpson indices were used to estimate diversity, which was also estimated on datasets down-sampled to the smallest sample. Repertoire overlap was determined by strict matching of CDR3 nucleotide sequence, V gene and J gene, and Jaccard-based multidimensional scaling clustering was applied. On average, around 780,000 unique TCRB clonotypes were obtained from thymus samples, compared with 80,000 to 85,000 from blood samples.

The TCR originated in a boy younger than two with a congenital heart defect. Donor details come from another sample of the same person, matched by shared clones. The sequencing sample was made of thymocytes.

The CDR3 protein: CASSWDRGVQYF. The base sequence is TGTGCCAGCAGTTGGGACAGGGGTGTGCAGTACTTC. This sequence uses TRBV28 and TRBJ2-7; 10 bases in between match TRBD1. The junction shows trimming of 4 bases on V and 9 bases on J, and the gene matches do not reach 3 bases of it. The germline V gene gives CDR1 as MDHEN and CDR2 as SYDVKM. The CDR3 runs 12 amino acids, cysteine and phenylalanine included. This entry keeps only the CDR3 DNA: 36 bases, framed from base 1.